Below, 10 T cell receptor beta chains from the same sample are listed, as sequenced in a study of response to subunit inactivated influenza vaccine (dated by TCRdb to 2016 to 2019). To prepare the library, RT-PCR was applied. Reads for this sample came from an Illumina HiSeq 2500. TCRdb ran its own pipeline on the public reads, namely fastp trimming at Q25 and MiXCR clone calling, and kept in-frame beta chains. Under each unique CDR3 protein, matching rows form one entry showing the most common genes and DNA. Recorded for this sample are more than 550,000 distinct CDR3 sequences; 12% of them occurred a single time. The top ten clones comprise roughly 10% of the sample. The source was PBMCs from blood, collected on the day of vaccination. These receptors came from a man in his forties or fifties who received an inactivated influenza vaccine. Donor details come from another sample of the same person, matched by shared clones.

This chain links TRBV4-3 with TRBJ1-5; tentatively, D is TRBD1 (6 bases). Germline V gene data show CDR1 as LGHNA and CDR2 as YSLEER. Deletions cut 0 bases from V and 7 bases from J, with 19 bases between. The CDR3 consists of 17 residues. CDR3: CASSQDGFRGGRQPQHF. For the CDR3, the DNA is TGCGCCAGCAGCCAAGATGGGTTTAGGGGGGGACGACAGCCCCAGCATTTT.

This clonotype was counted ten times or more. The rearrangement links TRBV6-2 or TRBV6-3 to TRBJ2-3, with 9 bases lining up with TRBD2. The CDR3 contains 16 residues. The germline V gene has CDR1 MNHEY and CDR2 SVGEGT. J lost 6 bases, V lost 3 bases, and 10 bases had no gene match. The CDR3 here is CASSYGRRGGLDTQYF. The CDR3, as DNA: TGTGCCAGCAGTTATGGGCGGCGGGGGGGCCTCGATACGCAGTATTTT.

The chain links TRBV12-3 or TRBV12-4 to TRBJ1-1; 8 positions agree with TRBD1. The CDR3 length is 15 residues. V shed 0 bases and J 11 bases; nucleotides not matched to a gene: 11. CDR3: CASSLAGDRRLRAFF. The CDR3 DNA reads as TGTGCCAGCAGTTTAGCAGGGGACAGGCGGTTACGGGCTTTCTTT.

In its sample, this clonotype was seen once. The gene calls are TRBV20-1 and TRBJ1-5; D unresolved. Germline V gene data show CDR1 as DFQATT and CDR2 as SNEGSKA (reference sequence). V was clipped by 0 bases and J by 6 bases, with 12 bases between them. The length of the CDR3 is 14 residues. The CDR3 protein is CSARDSGLGQPQHF. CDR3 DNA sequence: TGCAGTGCTAGAGATTCCGGGCTCGGTCAGCCCCAGCATTTT.

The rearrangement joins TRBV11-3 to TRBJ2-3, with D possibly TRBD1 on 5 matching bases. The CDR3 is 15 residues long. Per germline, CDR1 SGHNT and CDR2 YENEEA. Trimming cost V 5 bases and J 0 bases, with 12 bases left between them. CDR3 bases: TGTGCCAGCAGCCCGAAGGCAGGGAGCACAGATACGCAGTATTTT. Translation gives CASSPKAGSTDTQYF.

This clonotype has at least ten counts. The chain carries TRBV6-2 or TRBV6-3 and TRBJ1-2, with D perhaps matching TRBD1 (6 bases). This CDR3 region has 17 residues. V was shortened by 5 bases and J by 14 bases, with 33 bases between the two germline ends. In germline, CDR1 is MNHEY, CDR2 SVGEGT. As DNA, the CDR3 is TGTGCCAGCAGTATACTTCCCCGCCGGGACACCGTTAAGAGTCGGACCTTC. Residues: CASSILPRRDTVKSRTF.

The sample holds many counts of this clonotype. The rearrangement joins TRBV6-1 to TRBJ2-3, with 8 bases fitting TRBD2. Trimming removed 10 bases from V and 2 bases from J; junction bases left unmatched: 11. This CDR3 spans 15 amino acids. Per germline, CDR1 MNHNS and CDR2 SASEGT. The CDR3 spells CATSHTSGLTDTQYF. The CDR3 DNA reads TGTGCCACTTCACACACTAGCGGACTCACAGATACGCAGTATTTT.

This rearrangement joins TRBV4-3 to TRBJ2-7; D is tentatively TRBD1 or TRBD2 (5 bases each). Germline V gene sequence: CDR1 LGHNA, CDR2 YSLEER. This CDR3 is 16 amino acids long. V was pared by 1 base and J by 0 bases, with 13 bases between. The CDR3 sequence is CASSQVLAGSSYEQYF. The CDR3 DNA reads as TGCGCCAGCAGCCAAGTTCTTGCAGGGAGCTCCTACGAGCAGTACTTC.

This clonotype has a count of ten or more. Written as DNA, the CDR3 is TGTGCCAGCAGGACCCAGGGGTCCTCCTACAATGAGCAGTTCTTC. Residues: CASRTQGSSYNEQFF. V usage is TRBV12-3 or TRBV12-4 and J usage is TRBJ2-1; D might be TRBD1 (6 bases). V was shortened by 6 bases and J by 0 bases, with 12 bases between the two germline ends. The CDR3 covers 15 residues.

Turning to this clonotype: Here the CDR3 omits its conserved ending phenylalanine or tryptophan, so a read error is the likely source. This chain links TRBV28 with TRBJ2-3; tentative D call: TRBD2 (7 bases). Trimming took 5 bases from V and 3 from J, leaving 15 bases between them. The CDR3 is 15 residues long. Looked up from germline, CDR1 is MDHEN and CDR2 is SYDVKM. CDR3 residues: CASSPAGARTDTQYY. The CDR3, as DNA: TGTGCCAGCAGTCCCGCGGGGGCAAGGACAGATACGCAGTATTAT.